The T cell receptor beta chain described here comes from a study of cytomegalovirus exposure and HLA in healthy donors. The study's findings and limits: Among TCR sequences, most were rare, though some public TCRs appeared in many donors. It was reported that the classifier diagnosed cytomegalovirus status with high specificity and sensitivity in both the original and validation cohorts. Relative to the roughly 640-donor mean, N-insertions were reportedly fewer in an Asian-associated ancestry cluster in a later analysis.

PCR employed 60 Vbeta and 13 Jbeta primers. Assay: immunoSEQ multiplex PCR; the TCRdb copy retains only in-frame clones and omits some. The sample includes more than 95,000 clones, approximately 70% of them seen just once. This clone has only a few counts. Its antigen is unidentified. The CDR3 loop spans 15 amino acids. CDR1 is MNHEY and CDR2 is SMNVEV in the germline V gene (reference sequence). With 1 base clipped from V and 6 bases from J, the junction kept 5 bases outside the gene matches. V is TRBV27 and J is TRBJ2-1; 8 nucleotides align to TRBD2. This TCR derives from a young man in good health and CMV-seronegative. Sequenced sample: PBMCs. DNA of the CDR3: TGTGCCAGCAGTTTATTACAGCGGGAGTTCAATGAGCAGTTCTTC. The encoded protein is CASSLLQREFNEQFF.